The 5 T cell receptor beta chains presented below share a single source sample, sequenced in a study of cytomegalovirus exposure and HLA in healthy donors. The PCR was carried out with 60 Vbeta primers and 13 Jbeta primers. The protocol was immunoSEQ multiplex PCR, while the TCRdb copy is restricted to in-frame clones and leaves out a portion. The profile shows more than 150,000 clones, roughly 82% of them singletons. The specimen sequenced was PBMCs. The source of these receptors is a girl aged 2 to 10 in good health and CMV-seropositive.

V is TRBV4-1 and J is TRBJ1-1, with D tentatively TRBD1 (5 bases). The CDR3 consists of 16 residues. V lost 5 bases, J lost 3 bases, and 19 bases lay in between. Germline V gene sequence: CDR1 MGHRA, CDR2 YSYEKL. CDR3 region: CASSARPRVGDTEAFF. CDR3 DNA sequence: TGCGCCAGCAGCGCCCGACCCAGGGTTGGGGACACTGAAGCTTTCTTT.

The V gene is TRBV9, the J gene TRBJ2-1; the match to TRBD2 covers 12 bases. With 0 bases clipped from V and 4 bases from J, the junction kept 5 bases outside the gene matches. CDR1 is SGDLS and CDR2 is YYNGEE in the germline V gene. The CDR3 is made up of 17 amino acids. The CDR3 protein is CASSVAGTSGPYNEQFF. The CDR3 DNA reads TGTGCCAGCAGCGTAGCCGGGACTAGCGGGCCTTACAATGAGCAGTTCTTC.

The CDR3 DNA follows: TGTGCCTGGAGTAGCGGGAGGGCCTGGGAGCAGTTCTTC. This gives the protein CAWSSGRAWEQFF. The chain couples TRBV30 to TRBJ2-1, with 10 bases identical to TRBD2. Germline CDR1 is GTSNPN and CDR2 is SVGIG (reference sequence). After removal of 2 bases from V and 10 bases from J, the junction contained 5 bases not matched to a gene. CDR3 length: 13 amino acids.

In nucleotides, the CDR3 is TGTGCCAGCAGCTCCACTAGCGCCGGAACACTAAACATTCAGTACTTC. As protein: CASSSTSAGTLNIQYF. The chain couples TRBV28 to TRBJ2-4; the match to TRBD2 covers 7 bases. Germline trimming cut 6 bases from V and 6 bases from J; bases unmatched to any gene: 14. Germline V gene data show CDR1 as MDHEN and CDR2 as SYDVKM. The CDR3 runs to 16 residues.

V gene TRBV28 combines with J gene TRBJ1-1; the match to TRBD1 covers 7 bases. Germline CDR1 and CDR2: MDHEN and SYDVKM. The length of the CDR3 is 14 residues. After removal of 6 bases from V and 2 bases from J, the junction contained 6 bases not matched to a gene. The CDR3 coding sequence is TGTGCCAGCAGGGGACAGTCACCCAACACTGAAGCTTTCTTT. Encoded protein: CASRGQSPNTEAFF.